This TCR beta chain was retrieved from a study of blood T cell repertoires in COVID-19. The CDR3 runs 16 residues. The V end was cut by 6 bases, the J end by 1 base, with 13 bases between. Germline lookup yields CDR1 SEHNR and CDR2 FQNEAQ (reference sequence). Profiled with immunoSEQ multiplex PCR; TCRdb holds only in-frame clones, not every one. The repertoire includes about 230,000 clones, around four fifths of them detected once, and around 6% sits in the top ten. V gene TRBV7-9 combines with J gene TRBJ1-6; D gene unclear. The TCR was taken from an elderly man with acute or convalescent COVID-19. Sequenced material: peripheral blood. The CDR3 DNA reads as TGTGCCAGCAGTTCGACTCGAACGTCCTATAATTCACCCCTCCACTTT. Encoded protein: CASSSTRTSYNSPLHF.